The T cell receptor beta chain described here comes from a study of cytomegalovirus exposure and HLA in healthy donors. Study-wide findings and caveats: While the bulk of TCR sequences proved rare, some public TCRs turned up in many donors.

As regards this clone: The antigen is undetermined.

13 Jbeta primers and 60 Vbeta primers were used for the PCR. The repertoire was sequenced with immunoSEQ multiplex PCR; TCRdb's copy has only in-frame clones and lacks some. The profile shows under 300,000 clones, under 80% of them singletons. Germline CDR1 MNHEY, CDR2 SMNVEV (reference sequence). This CDR3 comprises 17 residues. V was clipped by 2 bases and J by 1 base; unmatched bases: 5. The sequence was collected from a female donor in good health and CMV-seronegative. The sequenced sample consisted of PBMCs. This rearrangement joins TRBV27 to TRBJ2-2; 9 bases are shared with TRBD1. CDR3 amino acids: CASSLRQGGGNTGELFF. Here the CDR3 DNA reads TGTGCCAGCAGTTTACGACAGGGGGGCGGGAACACCGGGGAGCTGTTTTTT.